The rows below give T cell receptor beta chains drawn from one sample of a study of T-cell memory formation after mild COVID-19. TCRdb ran MiXCR on the 5' RACE reads and lists one entry per CDR3 protein. This sample has about 140,000 distinct CDR3 sequences, with around 15% found just once. The sequenced material came from PBMCs or a T cell subset sorted from them (not recorded which). These receptors were taken from an adult woman who had mild COVID-19 (a few samples of this study predate the infection). Cell type and time point are not known. The CDR3 runs from the conserved cysteine through the conserved F or W. Fields, in order: V gene, J gene, clone size, D gene, CDR3 protein, CDR3 DNA. The D gene is left open where the match is weak. The listing skips clone size in some rows; elsewhere it reads once, few, many or a size class.

TRBV12-3/TRBV12-4,TRBJ1-6,-,-,CASRKNGPLHF,TGTGCCAGCAGAAAGAACGGGCCCCTCCACTTT
TRBV4-1,TRBJ1-2,-,-,CASSQGNSGLSYGYTF,TGCGCCAGCAGCCAAGGGAATTCGGGGCTTTCCTATGGCTACACCTTC
TRBV11-1,TRBJ1-1,few,TRBD1,CASSSSRQGYTEAFF,TGTGCCAGCAGCTCCTCAAGACAGGGGTACACTGAAGCTTTCTTT
TRBV2,TRBJ2-7,-,TRBD2,CASSGELAGVHEQYF,TGTGCCAGCAGTGGGGAACTAGCGGGAGTACACGAGCAGTACTTC
TRBV13,TRBJ1-2,-,-,CASSPKDSEPYGYTF,TGTGCCAGCAGCCCCAAGGATTCAGAACCGTATGGCTACACCTTC
TRBV19,TRBJ2-7,many,TRBD2,CASSIHGTSSYEQYF,TGTGCCAGTAGTATTCACGGGACTAGTTCCTACGAGCAGTACTTC
TRBV24-1,TRBJ2-5,-,TRBD1,CATSDSGTGYGETQYF,TGTGCCACCAGTGACTCCGGGACAGGGTACGGAGAGACCCAGTACTTC
TRBV12-3/TRBV12-4,TRBJ2-5,-,-,CASSLRGPRTQYF,TGTGCCAGCAGTTTGCGGGGGCCACGGACCCAGTACTTC
TRBV19,TRBJ2-7,few,TRBD1,CASSLTGGSYEQYF,TGTGCCAGTAGCCTCACAGGGGGTTCCTACGAGCAGTACTTC
TRBV4-1,TRBJ2-5,few,TRBD1,CASSQAPVDRAETQYF,TGCGCCAGCAGCCAAGCCCCTGTCGACAGGGCCGAGACCCAGTACTTC
TRBV7-6,TRBJ2-7,few,-,CASSLVRLANSPTAEQYF,TGTGCCAGCAGCTTAGTTCGATTAGCTAATTCACCTACGGCCGAGCAGTACTTC
TRBV29-1,TRBJ2-7,many,TRBD1,CSVEDRGLGYEQYF,TGCAGCGTTGAAGACAGGGGGCTGGGGTACGAGCAGTACTTC
TRBV20-1,TRBJ2-2,-,-,CSARGLPGQPKWNTGELFF,TGCAGTGCTAGGGGATTGCCGGGACAACCGAAATGGAACACCGGGGAGCTGTTTTTT
TRBV27,TRBJ1-1,few,TRBD1,CASSIRTGGNTEAFF,TGTGCCAGCAGTATCCGGACAGGGGGGAACACTGAAGCTTTCTTT
TRBV9,TRBJ2-1,few,-,CASSRTGINEQFF,TGTGCCAGCAGCAGAACAGGGATCAATGAGCAGTTCTTC
TRBV7-8,TRBJ2-1,-,-,CASSLGTTSPGEQFF,TGTGCCAGCAGCTTAGGGACTACTTCGCCCGGGGAGCAGTTCTTC
TRBV7-7,TRBJ2-7,many,-,CASSLEDGAYEQYF,TGTGCCAGCAGCTTAGAAGACGGGGCCTACGAGCAGTACTTC
TRBV18,TRBJ2-5,-,TRBD2,CASSNQLGTSGYQETQYF,TGTGCCAGCTCAAACCAACTTGGGACTAGCGGCTACCAAGAGACCCAGTACTTC
TRBV20-1,TRBJ2-7,few,-,CSASPTSRTVSYEQYF,TGCAGTGCTTCACCAACTTCGCGGACAGTCTCCTACGAGCAGTACTTC
TRBV20-1,TRBJ2-7,-,-,CSATTGWYEQYF,TGCAGTGCTACCACTGGGTGGTACGAGCAGTACTTC
TRBV29-1,TRBJ2-1,-,TRBD2,CSSTSGSYNEQFF,TGCAGCTCGACTAGCGGGTCCTACAATGAGCAGTTCTTC
TRBV5-6,TRBJ2-2,-,-,CASSLGTQVNTGELFF,TGTGCCAGCAGCTTGGGTACACAGGTGAACACCGGGGAGCTGTTTTTT
TRBV5-1,TRBJ1-1,-,-,CASRGLTEAFF,TGCGCCAGCAGGGGGTTGACTGAAGCTTTCTTT
TRBV2,TRBJ2-1,-,-,CASRPQVGGSYNEQFF,TGTGCCAGCAGACCCCAGGTAGGGGGGTCCTACAATGAGCAGTTCTTC
TRBV4-1,TRBJ1-4,-,-,CASLDAHNEKLFF,TGCGCCAGCCTCGATGCTCATAATGAAAAACTGTTTTTT
TRBV5-1,TRBJ2-1,-,-,CASSLEPGDEQFF,TGCGCCAGCAGCTTGGAACCCGGGGATGAGCAGTTCTTC
TRBV7-7,TRBJ2-1,few,TRBD2,CASSLGGRGGVYEQFF,TGTGCCAGCAGCTTAGGTGGGCGGGGGGGCGTCTATGAGCAGTTCTTC
TRBV7-6,TRBJ2-3,many,-,CASSSLYTDTQYF,TGTGCCAGCAGCTCTCTCTACACAGATACGCAGTATTTT
TRBV25-1,TRBJ2-7,-,TRBD1,CASSGVRTGETYEQYF,TGTGCCAGCAGCGGGGTCCGGACAGGGGAAACCTACGAGCAGTACTTC
TRBV4-1,TRBJ1-6,few,-,CASSQVSNSPLHF,TGCGCCAGCAGCCAAGTGTCCAATTCACCCCTCCACTTT
TRBV6-1,TRBJ1-1,few,TRBD1,CASRRTGGLETEAFF,TGTGCCAGCAGGCGGACAGGGGGACTGGAGACTGAAGCTTTCTTT
TRBV20-1,TRBJ2-5,-,-,CSARGQTTGTSWETQYF,TGCAGTGCTAGAGGCCAGACTACCGGGACCAGTTGGGAGACCCAGTACTTC
TRBV29-1,TRBJ1-1,-,-,CSVEVPPEAFF,TGCAGCGTTGAAGTCCCCCCTGAAGCTTTCTTT
TRBV5-1,TRBJ1-5,-,TRBD1,CASSLGTGASGGNQPQHF,TGCGCCAGCAGCTTGGGGACAGGGGCCTCCGGGGGGAATCAGCCCCAGCATTTT
TRBV11-3,TRBJ2-5,-,-,CASSRLEGQETQYF,TGTGCCAGCAGTCGCCTGGAGGGCCAAGAGACCCAGTACTTC
TRBV5-1,TRBJ1-1,few,TRBD1,CASSSGTGDNTEAFF,TGCGCCAGCAGCTCGGGGACAGGCGATAACACTGAAGCTTTCTTT
TRBV27,TRBJ1-1,many,-,CASSSQSAQNTEAFF,TGTGCCAGCAGTTCCCAGTCAGCCCAGAACACTGAAGCTTTCTTT
TRBV5-1,TRBJ1-1,few,-,CASSGVSHEAFF,TGCGCCAGCAGCGGGGTGAGCCATGAAGCTTTCTTT
TRBV19,TRBJ2-5,few,-,CASSPPEAQETQYF,TGTGCCAGTAGCCCCCCTGAGGCTCAAGAGACCCAGTACTTC
TRBV7-2,TRBJ2-7,few,-,CASSLARYPYEQYF,TGTGCCAGCAGCTTAGCCCGGTACCCCTACGAGCAGTACTTC
TRBV11-2,TRBJ2-5,-,TRBD2,CASSLDSARGDQETQYF,TGTGCCAGCAGCTTAGATTCTGCGCGGGGGGACCAAGAGACCCAGTACTTC
TRBV11-3,TRBJ2-1,few,TRBD1,CASSLLPGQGTNNEQFF,TGTGCCAGCAGTTTACTACCGGGACAGGGGACCAACAATGAGCAGTTCTTC
TRBV4-1,TRBJ1-5,few,-,CASSQENRAGQPQHF,TGCGCCAGCAGCCAGGAAAACAGGGCGGGTCAGCCCCAGCATTTT
TRBV12-3/TRBV12-4,TRBJ1-1,few,TRBD1,CASSALDRENTEAFF,TGTGCCAGCAGTGCCCTGGACAGGGAGAACACTGAAGCTTTCTTT
TRBV29-1,TRBJ2-5,many,-,CSVEGTVYQETQYF,TGCAGCGTTGAAGGGACGGTGTACCAAGAGACCCAGTACTTC
TRBV30,TRBJ2-1,-,-,CAWNPGRSYNEQFF,TGTGCCTGGAATCCAGGTCGTTCCTACAATGAGCAGTTCTTC
TRBV20-1,TRBJ2-1,-,TRBD2,CSVLVPGGGYNEQFF,TGCAGTGTTCTAGTGCCGGGCGGGGGGTACAATGAGCAGTTCTTC
TRBV7-9,TRBJ2-7,-,TRBD1,CASSPPTGYEQYF,TGTGCCAGCAGCCCGCCGACAGGGTACGAGCAGTACTTC
TRBV9,TRBJ2-2,-,-,CASLEGDAGELFF,TGTGCCAGCCTAGAGGGGGACGCCGGGGAGCTGTTTTTT
TRBV24-1,TRBJ1-2,few,-,CATSGEANYGYTF,TGTGCCACCAGTGGGGAAGCTAACTATGGCTACACCTTC
TRBV4-3,TRBJ2-2,-,-,CASSQDSGELFF,TGCGCCAGCAGCCAAGATTCCGGGGAGCTGTTTTTT
TRBV27,TRBJ2-4,-,-,CASITFGEGAWIQYF,TGTGCCAGCATAACCTTCGGGGAGGGGGCCTGGATTCAGTACTTC